A selection of T cell receptor beta chains follows, all from one sample in a study of blood T cell repertoires in COVID-19. Profiled with immunoSEQ multiplex PCR; TCRdb holds only in-frame clones, not every one. The table lists roughly 280,000 clones, about 85% of them singletons. Source material: peripheral blood. These receptors all come from a man aged 18 to 30 with active or convalescent COVID-19. Both conserved end residues are part of each CDR3. D genes are given only for firm matches. Size tells how often a clone was seen (once, few, many) or the class of an expanded clone, and some rows leave it out.

len,v_gene,j_gene,abundance,d_gene,CDR3aa,CDR3nt
14,TRBV11-2,TRBJ2-5,NA,TRBD2,CASSLFAGDRTQYF,TGTGCCAGCAGCTTATTTGCGGGAGATCGGACCCAGTACTTC
15,TRBV7-2,TRBJ1-5,NA,NA,CASSPDSVEGQPQHF,TGTGCCAGCAGCCCAGATTCGGTTGAGGGACAGCCCCAGCATTTT
14,TRBV28,TRBJ2-1,NA,TRBD2,CASGFGGAINEQFF,TGTGCCAGCGGCTTCGGGGGGGCTATCAATGAGCAGTTCTTC
14,TRBV28,TRBJ2-5,NA,TRBD1,CASTPTGVEETQYF,TGTGCCAGCACCCCGACAGGGGTGGAGGAGACCCAGTACTTC
18,TRBV6-6,TRBJ2-7,NA,TRBD1,CASSHDYPTGINPLEQYF,TGTGCCAGCAGTCACGATTACCCGACAGGGATAAATCCGCTCGAGCAGTACTTC
18,TRBV4-2,TRBJ2-3,NA,TRBD2,CASSQDLASGDSTDTQYF,TGTGCCAGCAGCCAAGATCTGGCTAGCGGGGATAGCACAGATACGCAGTATTTT
14,TRBV2,TRBJ1-6,NA,NA,CASSEGQPNSPLHF,TGTGCCAGCAGTGAAGGACAGCCGAATTCACCCCTCCACTTT
15,TRBV6-5,TRBJ1-5,NA,NA,CASSYSRGSNQPQHF,TGTGCCAGCAGTTACTCGAGGGGGAGCAATCAGCCCCAGCATTTT
16,TRBV7-9,TRBJ2-3,NA,TRBD2,CASSSPPGGGTDTQYF,TGTGCCAGCAGCTCCCCTCCGGGGGGTGGGACAGATACGCAGTATTTT
13,TRBV19,TRBJ2-5,NA,NA,CASSMAGAETQYF,TGTGCCAGTAGTATGGCGGGGGCCGAGACCCAGTACTTC
13,TRBV5-1,TRBJ2-1,NA,TRBD2,CASSVTSGFEQFF,TGCGCCAGCAGCGTGACTAGCGGTTTTGAGCAGTTCTTC
12,TRBV2,TRBJ2-7,NA,NA,CASSGLTYEQYF,TGTGCCAGCTCCGGACTAACCTACGAGCAGTACTTC
15,TRBV19,TRBJ2-1,once,TRBD2,CASSIPLAGYNEQFF,TGTGCCAGTAGTATCCCCCTAGCGGGCTACAATGAGCAGTTCTTC
14,TRBV6-1,TRBJ2-7,NA,NA,CASSEVGGHYEQYF,TGTGCCAGCAGTGAAGTTGGCGGACACTACGAGCAGTACTTC
12,TRBV27,TRBJ1-5,NA,NA,CASSSGNQPQHF,TGTGCCAGCAGTTCAGGGAATCAGCCCCAGCATTTT
15,TRBV15,TRBJ1-4,NA,TRBD1,CATSTDRGLNEKLFF,TGTGCCACCAGCACAGACAGGGGGTTAAATGAAAAACTGTTTTTT
15,TRBV11-3,TRBJ2-3,NA,NA,CASSLDSGFQDTQYF,TGTGCCAGCAGCTTAGATTCCGGGTTTCAAGATACGCAGTATTTT
16,TRBV27,TRBJ2-1,NA,TRBD1,CASSRLGTGQYNEQFF,TGTGCCAGCAGTCGACTCGGGACAGGTCAATACAATGAGCAGTTCTTC
15,TRBV6-5,TRBJ1-5,NA,NA,CASSYGQGSNQPQHF,TGTGCCAGCAGTTACGGGCAGGGGAGCAATCAGCCCCAGCATTTT
14,TRBV19,TRBJ1-6,NA,TRBD1,CASSTLDRDSPLHF,TGTGCCAGTAGTACGCTCGACAGGGATTCACCCCTCCACTTT
14,TRBV5-4,TRBJ1-1,NA,NA,CASSVDPGGTEAFF,TGTGCCAGCAGCGTCGACCCAGGAGGCACTGAAGCTTTCTTT
15,TRBV7-2,TRBJ2-7,NA,TRBD2,CASSSGLAGGHEQYF,TGTGCCAGCAGCTCAGGTCTAGCGGGAGGCCACGAGCAGTACTTC
15,TRBV11-2,TRBJ2-3,few,TRBD2,CASSWSGGAMDTQYF,TGTGCCAGCAGCTGGAGCGGGGGGGCCATGGATACGCAGTATTTT
16,TRBV2,TRBJ2-5,NA,TRBD2,CASSYGGTGVGETQYF,TGTGCCAGCAGTTACGGGGGGACGGGGGTTGGAGAGACCCAGTACTTC
14,TRBV19,TRBJ1-6,few,NA,CASSIYRLDSPLHF,TGTGCCAGTAGTATCTACAGGCTTGATTCACCCCTCCACTTT
18,TRBV9,TRBJ2-3,NA,NA,CASSVVGGSLDSTDTQYF,TGTGCCAGCAGCGTAGTCGGAGGGAGTTTGGACAGCACAGATACGCAGTATTTT
14,TRBV3-1/TRBV3-2,TRBJ2-1,once,TRBD2,CASSRTSGGGEQFF,TGTGCCAGCAGCCGGACTAGCGGGGGAGGTGAGCAGTTCTTC
14,TRBV5-1,TRBJ2-7,NA,TRBD2,CASSWEGVSYEQYF,TGCGCCAGCAGTTGGGAGGGCGTAAGCTACGAGCAGTACTTC
12,TRBV30,TRBJ1-1,NA,NA,CAWQGMRAEAFF,TGTGCCTGGCAGGGGATGAGGGCTGAAGCTTTCTTT
14,TRBV5-1,TRBJ2-7,once,TRBD1,CASSLTGQSPQQYF,TGCGCCAGCAGCTTGACGGGACAGTCTCCTCAGCAGTACTTC
15,TRBV5-4,TRBJ2-3,NA,TRBD1,CASSLGQGAPDTQYF,TGTGCCAGCAGCTTAGGGCAGGGGGCCCCAGATACGCAGTATTTT
17,TRBV4-1,TRBJ1-2,NA,TRBD1,CASSQNTGTGLNYGYTF,TGCGCCAGCAGCCAAAACACGGGGACAGGGTTAAACTATGGCTACACCTTC
15,TRBV5-4,TRBJ2-3,NA,NA,CASSLFLTRIDTQYF,TGTGCCAGCAGCTTATTCCTTACTCGCATAGATACGCAGTATTTT
10,TRBV29-1,TRBJ2-2,NA,NA,CSVMAGELFF,TGCAGCGTCATGGCTGGGGAGCTGTTTTTT
14,TRBV11-2,TRBJ2-3,NA,NA,CASSSMIPQDTQYF,TGTGCCAGCAGCTCCATGATCCCCCAGGATACGCAGTATTTT
13,TRBV28,TRBJ2-7,once,NA,CASSWYRDYEQYF,TGTGCCAGCAGTTGGTACAGAGACTACGAGCAGTACTTC
16,TRBV18,TRBJ1-6,NA,TRBD1,CASSLGQGISNSPLHF,TGTGCCAGCTCACTGGGACAGGGAATTTCTAATTCACCCCTCCACTTT
16,TRBV7-8,TRBJ2-3,once,TRBD2,CASSLRAGGSTDTQYF,TGTGCCAGCAGCTTAAGAGCGGGAGGGAGCACAGATACGCAGTATTTT
14,TRBV19,TRBJ1-2,NA,TRBD1,CASSITGGASGYTF,TGTGCCAGTAGTATAACAGGGGGCGCTTCTGGCTACACCTTC
12,TRBV10-2,TRBJ2-5,NA,NA,CASSESGETQYF,TGCGCCAGCAGTGAGTCCGGGGAGACCCAGTACTTC
11,TRBV6-6,TRBJ1-3,NA,NA,CASTEAGTIYF,TGTGCCAGCACAGAGGCTGGCACCATATATTTT
14,TRBV9,TRBJ2-1,NA,NA,CASSPPRGMNEQFF,TGTGCCAGCAGCCCTCCGCGGGGTATGAATGAGCAGTTCTTC
14,TRBV2,TRBJ1-5,NA,TRBD1,CASSGGQINQPQHF,TGTGCCAGCAGTGGGGGACAGATAAATCAGCCCCAGCATTTT
13,TRBV20-1,TRBJ2-2,few,NA,CSASSGNTGELFF,TGCAGTGCTAGTTCAGGGAACACCGGGGAGCTGTTTTTT
15,TRBV4-3,TRBJ2-7,NA,NA,CASSQGPGESYEQYF,TGCGCCAGCAGCCAAGGGCCGGGGGAGTCCTACGAGCAGTACTTC
15,TRBV7-9,TRBJ1-4,NA,NA,CASSLVYKAREKLFF,TGTGCCAGCAGCTTAGTATATAAGGCGCGGGAAAAACTGTTTTTT
14,TRBV7-2,TRBJ1-1,NA,NA,CASSFWGLRTEAFF,TGTGCCAGCAGCTTCTGGGGGCTACGCACTGAAGCTTTCTTT
12,TRBV30,TRBJ1-1,NA,TRBD1,CAKDRVMDEAFF,TGTGCCAAAGACAGGGTGATGGATGAAGCTTTCTTT
13,TRBV27,TRBJ1-2,NA,NA,CASSSTGNYGYTF,TGTGCCAGCAGTTCGACAGGAAACTATGGCTACACCTTC
14,TRBV11-2,TRBJ1-1,NA,TRBD1,CASSFQGAQTEAFF,TGTGCCAGCAGCTTCCAGGGGGCTCAAACTGAAGCTTTCTTT
17,TRBV10-1,TRBJ1-2,NA,NA,CASRLRQVTSRDYGYTF,TGCGCCAGCAGGCTAAGACAGGTTACTTCCCGGGACTATGGCTACACCTTC
13,TRBV27,TRBJ2-7,NA,NA,CASRSGHSYEQYF,TGTGCCAGCAGATCGGGACACTCCTACGAGCAGTACTTC
15,TRBV24-1,TRBJ2-3,NA,TRBD1,CATSDPGQGTDTQYF,TGTGCCACCAGTGATCCCGGACAGGGCACAGATACGCAGTATTTT
14,TRBV7-9,TRBJ2-2,NA,NA,CASSKAPRGGELFF,TGTGCCAGCAGCAAAGCCCCCCGCGGCGGGGAGCTGTTTTTT
18,TRBV4-2,TRBJ2-6,NA,NA,CASSQEVTKRAGANVLTF,TGTGCCAGCAGCCAAGAGGTCACCAAGAGGGCTGGGGCCAACGTCCTGACTTTC